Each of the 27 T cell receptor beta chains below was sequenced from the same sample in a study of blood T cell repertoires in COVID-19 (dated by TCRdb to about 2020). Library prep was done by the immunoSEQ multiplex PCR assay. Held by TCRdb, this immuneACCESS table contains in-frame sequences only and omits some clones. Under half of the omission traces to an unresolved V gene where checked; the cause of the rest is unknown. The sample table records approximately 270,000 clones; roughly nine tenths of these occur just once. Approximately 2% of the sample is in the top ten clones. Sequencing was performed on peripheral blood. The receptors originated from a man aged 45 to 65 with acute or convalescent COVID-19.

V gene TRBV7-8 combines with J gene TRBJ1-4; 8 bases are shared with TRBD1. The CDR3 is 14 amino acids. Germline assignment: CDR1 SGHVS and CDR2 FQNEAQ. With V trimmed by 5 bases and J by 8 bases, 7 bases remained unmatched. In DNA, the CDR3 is TGTGCCAGCAGCATCGGGACAGGCGGGGAAAAACTGTTTTTT. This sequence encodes CASSIGTGGEKLFF.

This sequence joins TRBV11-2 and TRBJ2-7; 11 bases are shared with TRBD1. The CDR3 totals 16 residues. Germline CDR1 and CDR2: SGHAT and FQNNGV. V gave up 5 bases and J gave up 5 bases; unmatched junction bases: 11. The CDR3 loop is CASSPNPGTGGHEQYF. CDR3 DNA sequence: TGTGCCAGCAGCCCTAACCCGGGGACAGGGGGACACGAGCAGTACTTC.

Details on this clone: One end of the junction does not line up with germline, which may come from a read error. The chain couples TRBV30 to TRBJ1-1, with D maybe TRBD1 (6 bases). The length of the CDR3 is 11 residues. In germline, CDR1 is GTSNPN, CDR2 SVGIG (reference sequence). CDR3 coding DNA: TGTGCCTGGAGTGGGGACACCGAAGCTTTCTTT. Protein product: CAWSGDTEAFF.

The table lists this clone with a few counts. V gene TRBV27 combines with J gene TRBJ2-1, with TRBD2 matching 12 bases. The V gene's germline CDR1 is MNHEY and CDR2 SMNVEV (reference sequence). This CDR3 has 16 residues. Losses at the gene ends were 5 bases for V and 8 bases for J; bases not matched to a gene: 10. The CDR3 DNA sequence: TGTGCCAGCAGTGAACCTAGCGGGGGGGCTTCAGATGAGCAGTTCTTC. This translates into CASSEPSGGASDEQFF.

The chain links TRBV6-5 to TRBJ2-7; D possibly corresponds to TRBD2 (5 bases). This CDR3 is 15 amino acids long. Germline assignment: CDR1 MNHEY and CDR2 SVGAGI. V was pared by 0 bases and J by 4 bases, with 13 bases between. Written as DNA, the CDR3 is TGTGCCAGCAGTTACTCTGGAGGTCTGGGGTACGAGCAGTACTTC. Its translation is CASSYSGGLGYEQYF.

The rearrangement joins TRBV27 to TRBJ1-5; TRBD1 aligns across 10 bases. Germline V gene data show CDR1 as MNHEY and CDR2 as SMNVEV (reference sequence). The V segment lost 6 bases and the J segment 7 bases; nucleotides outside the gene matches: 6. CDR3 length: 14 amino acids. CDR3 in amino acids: CASSPDRGGQPQHF. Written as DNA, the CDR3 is TGTGCCAGCAGCCCGGACAGGGGGGGACAGCCCCAGCATTTT.

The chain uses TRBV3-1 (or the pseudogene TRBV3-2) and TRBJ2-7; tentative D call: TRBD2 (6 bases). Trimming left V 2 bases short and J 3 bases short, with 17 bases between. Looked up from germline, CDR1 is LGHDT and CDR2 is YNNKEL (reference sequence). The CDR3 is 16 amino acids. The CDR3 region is CASSQTGDEIFYEQYF. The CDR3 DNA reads TGTGCCAGCAGCCAAACGGGAGACGAAATCTTCTACGAGCAGTACTTC.

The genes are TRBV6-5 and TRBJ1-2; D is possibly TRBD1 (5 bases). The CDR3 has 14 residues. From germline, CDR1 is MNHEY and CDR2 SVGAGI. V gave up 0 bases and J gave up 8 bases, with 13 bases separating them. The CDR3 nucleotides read TGTGCCAGCAGTTACTCCGGCAGCGGGGGAGGCTACACCTTC. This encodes CASSYSGSGGGYTF.

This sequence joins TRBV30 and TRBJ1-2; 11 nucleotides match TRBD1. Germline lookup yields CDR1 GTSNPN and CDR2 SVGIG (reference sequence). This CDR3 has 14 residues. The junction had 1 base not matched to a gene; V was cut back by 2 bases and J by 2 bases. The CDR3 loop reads CAWSRDRGNYGYTF. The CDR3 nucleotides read TGTGCCTGGAGTAGGGACAGGGGGAACTATGGCTACACCTTC.

The CDR3 DNA reads TGTGCCAGCAGGCGGGGAGGGACAGGGGGCGTTGATACGCAGTATTTT. It codes for CASRRGGTGGVDTQYF. The rearrangement uses TRBV27 and TRBJ2-3; 12 nucleotides align to TRBD1. Trimming cost V 6 bases and J 6 bases; bases outside gene matches: 10. CDR1 and CDR2 from the germline V gene are MNHEY and SMNVEV (reference sequence). CDR3 size: 16 residues.

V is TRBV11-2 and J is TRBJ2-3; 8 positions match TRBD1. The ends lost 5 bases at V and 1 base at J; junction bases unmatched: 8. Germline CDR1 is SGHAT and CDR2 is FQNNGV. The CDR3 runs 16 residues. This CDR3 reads CASSAYPGQGTDTQYF. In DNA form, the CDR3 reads TGTGCCAGCAGCGCCTACCCGGGACAGGGCACAGATACGCAGTATTTT.

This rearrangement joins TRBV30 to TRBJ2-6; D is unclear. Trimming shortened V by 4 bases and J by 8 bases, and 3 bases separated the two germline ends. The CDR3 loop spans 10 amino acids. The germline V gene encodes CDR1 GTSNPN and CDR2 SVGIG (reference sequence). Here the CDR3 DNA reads TGTGCCTGGACCACCAACGTCCTGACTTTC. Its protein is CAWTTNVLTF.

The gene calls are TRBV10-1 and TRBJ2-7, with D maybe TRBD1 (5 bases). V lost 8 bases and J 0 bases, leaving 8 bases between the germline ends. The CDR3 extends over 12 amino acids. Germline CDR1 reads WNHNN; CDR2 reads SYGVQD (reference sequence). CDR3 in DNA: TGCGCCAGCGGGCAGGGCTCCTACGAGCAGTACTTC. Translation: CASGQGSYEQYF.

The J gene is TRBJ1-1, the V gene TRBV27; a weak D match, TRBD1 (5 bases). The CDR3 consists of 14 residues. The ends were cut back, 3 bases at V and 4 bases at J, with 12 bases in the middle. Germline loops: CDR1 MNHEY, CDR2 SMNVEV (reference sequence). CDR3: CASSFSGGRTEAFF. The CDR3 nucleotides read TGTGCCAGCAGTTTCTCGGGGGGTCGCACTGAAGCTTTCTTT.

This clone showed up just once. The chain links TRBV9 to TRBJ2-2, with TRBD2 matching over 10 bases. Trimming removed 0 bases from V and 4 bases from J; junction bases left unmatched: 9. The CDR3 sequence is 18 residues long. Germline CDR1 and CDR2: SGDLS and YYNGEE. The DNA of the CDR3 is TGTGCCAGCAGCGTAGGGGTTAGCGGGGGGCGTCGCACCGGGGAGCTGTTTTTT. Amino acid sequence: CASSVGVSGGRRTGELFF.

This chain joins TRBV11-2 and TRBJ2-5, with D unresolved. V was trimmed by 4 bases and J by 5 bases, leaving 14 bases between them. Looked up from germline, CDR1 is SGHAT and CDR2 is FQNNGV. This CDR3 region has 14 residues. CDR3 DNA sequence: TGTGCCAGCAGCTCCCCAGGCAGTCCCGAGACCCAGTACTTC. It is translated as CASSSPGSPETQYF. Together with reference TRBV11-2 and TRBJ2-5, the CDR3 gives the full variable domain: EAGVAQSPRYKIIEKRQSVAFWCNPISGHATLYWYQQILGQGPKLLIQFQNNGVVDDSQLPKDRFSAERLKGVDSTLKIQPAKLEDSAVYLCASSSPGSPETQYFGPGTRLLVL.

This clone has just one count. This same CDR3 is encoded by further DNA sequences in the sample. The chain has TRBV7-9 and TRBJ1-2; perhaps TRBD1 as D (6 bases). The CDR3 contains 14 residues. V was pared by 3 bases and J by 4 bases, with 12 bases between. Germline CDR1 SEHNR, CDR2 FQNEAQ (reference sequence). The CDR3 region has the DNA TGTGCCAGCAGCTTGGGGGCTAGGGGCTATGGCTACACCTTC. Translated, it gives CASSLGARGYGYTF. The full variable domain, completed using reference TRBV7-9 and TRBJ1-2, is DTGVSQNPRHKITKRGQNVTFRCDPISEHNRLYWYRQTLGQGPEFLTYFQNEAQLEKSRLLSDRFSAERPKGSFSTLEIQRTEQGDSAMYLCASSLGARGYGYTFGSGTRLTVV.

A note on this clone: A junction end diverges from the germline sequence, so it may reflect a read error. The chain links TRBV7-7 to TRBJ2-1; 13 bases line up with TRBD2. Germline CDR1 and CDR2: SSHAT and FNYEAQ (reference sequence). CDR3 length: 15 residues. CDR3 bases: TGTGCTAGCAGCCAACTAGCGGGGGGGCTGAATGAGCAGTTCTTC. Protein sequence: CASSQLAGGLNEQFF. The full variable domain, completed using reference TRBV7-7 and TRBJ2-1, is GAGVSQSPRYKVTKRGQDVTLRCDPISSHATLYWYQQALGQGPEFLTYFNYEAQPDKSGLPSDRFSAERPEGSISTLTIQRTEQRDSAMYRCASSQLAGGLNEQFFGPGTRLTVL.

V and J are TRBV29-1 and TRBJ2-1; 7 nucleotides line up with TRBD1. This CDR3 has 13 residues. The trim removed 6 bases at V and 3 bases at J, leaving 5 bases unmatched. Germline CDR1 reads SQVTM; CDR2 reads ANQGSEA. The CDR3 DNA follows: TGCAGCGTCGTCCGGGACAGCTACAATGAGCAGTTCTTC. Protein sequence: CSVVRDSYNEQFF.

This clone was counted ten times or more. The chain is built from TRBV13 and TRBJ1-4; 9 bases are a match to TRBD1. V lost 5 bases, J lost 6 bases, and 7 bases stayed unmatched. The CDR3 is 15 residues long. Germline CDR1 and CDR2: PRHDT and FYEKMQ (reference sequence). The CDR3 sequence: CASSATGTGHEKLFF. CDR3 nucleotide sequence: TGTGCCAGCAGCGCCACCGGGACAGGGCATGAAAAACTGTTTTTT.

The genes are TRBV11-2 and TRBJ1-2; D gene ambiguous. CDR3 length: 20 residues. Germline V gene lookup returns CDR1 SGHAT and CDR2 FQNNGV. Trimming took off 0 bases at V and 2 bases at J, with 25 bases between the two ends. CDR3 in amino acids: CASSLDQESGWYRLNYGYTF. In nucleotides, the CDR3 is TGTGCCAGCAGCTTAGATCAAGAGTCGGGTTGGTACCGATTGAACTATGGCTACACCTTC.

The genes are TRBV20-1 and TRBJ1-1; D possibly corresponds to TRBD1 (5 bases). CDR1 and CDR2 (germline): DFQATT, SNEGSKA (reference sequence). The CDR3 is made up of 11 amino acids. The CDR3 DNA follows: TGCAGACTGGACAAGGACACTGAAGCTTTCTTT. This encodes CRLDKDTEAFF.

The CDR3 here is CASSQDGLQGYSPLHF. The CDR3 nucleotides are TGCGCCAGCAGCCAAGATGGACTGCAGGGGTATTCACCCCTCCACTTT. The J gene is TRBJ1-6, the V gene TRBV4-1, with D possibly being TRBD1 (6 bases). The CDR3 runs 16 residues. V shed 0 bases and J shed 8 bases, with 14 bases lying between them. Germline CDR1 reads MGHRA; CDR2 reads YSYEKL.

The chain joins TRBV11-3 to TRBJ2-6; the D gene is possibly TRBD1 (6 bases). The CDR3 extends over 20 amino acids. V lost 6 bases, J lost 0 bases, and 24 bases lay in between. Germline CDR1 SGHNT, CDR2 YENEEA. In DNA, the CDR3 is TGTGCCAGCAGATTCCGTACCTTAGGACAGCAAAGCTCTGGGGCCAACGTCCTGACTTTC. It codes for CASRFRTLGQQSSGANVLTF.

The DNA of the CDR3 is TGTGCCAGCAGTGGGCAGGGGGCGCCTGGAAACACCATATATTTT. Translating it yields CASSGQGAPGNTIYF. The V gene is TRBV2, the J gene TRBJ1-3; 8 bases map to TRBD1. V shed 4 bases and J 2 bases; nucleotides not matched to a gene: 4. The CDR3 is made up of 15 amino acids. Germline CDR1 is SNHLY and CDR2 is FYNNEI.

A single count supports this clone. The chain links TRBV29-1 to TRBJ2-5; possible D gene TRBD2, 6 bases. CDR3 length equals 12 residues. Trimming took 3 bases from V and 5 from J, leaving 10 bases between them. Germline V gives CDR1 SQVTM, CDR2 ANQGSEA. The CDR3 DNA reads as TGCAGCGTTGACAAGGGGAGGGAGACCCAGTACTTC. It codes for CSVDKGRETQYF.

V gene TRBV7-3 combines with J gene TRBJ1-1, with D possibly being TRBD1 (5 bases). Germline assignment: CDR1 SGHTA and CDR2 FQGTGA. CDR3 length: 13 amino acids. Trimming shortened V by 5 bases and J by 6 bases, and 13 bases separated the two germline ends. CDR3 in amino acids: CASSPTGDSEAFF. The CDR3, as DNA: TGTGCCAGCAGCCCAACGGGGGATTCTGAAGCTTTCTTT.